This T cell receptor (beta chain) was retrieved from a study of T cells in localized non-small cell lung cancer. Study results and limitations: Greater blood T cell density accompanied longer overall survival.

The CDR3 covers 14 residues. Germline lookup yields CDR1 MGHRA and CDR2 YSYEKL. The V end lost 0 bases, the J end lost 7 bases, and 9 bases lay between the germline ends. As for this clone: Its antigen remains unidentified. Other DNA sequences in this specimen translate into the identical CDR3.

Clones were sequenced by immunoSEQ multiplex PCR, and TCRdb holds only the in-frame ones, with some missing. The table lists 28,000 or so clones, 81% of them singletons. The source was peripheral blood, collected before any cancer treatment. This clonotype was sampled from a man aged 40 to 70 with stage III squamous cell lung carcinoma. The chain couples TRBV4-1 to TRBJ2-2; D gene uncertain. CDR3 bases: TGCGCCAGCAGCCAAGATCCCGGGTTCGGGGAGCTGTTTTTT. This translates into CASSQDPGFGELFF.